This T cell receptor beta chain stems from a study of beta chain features in type 1 diabetes. CDR1 and CDR2 from the germline V gene are MNHEY and SVGAGI. V was clipped by 5 bases and J by 2 bases, with 12 bases between them. The length of the CDR3 is 14 residues. This clone occurred a few times. The study reverse transcribed the entire isolated RNA, so it sequenced expressed TCRB transcripts. Generated by immunoSEQ multiplex PCR, the TCRdb table keeps only in-frame clones and is missing some. Among 150,000 to 180,000 clones listed, around 10% were seen once. The chain joins TRBV6-5 to TRBJ2-5; no firm D call. This clonotype originated in a man aged 18 to 29 in good health. Input material: central memory CD4+ T cells from blood. The CDR3 nucleotides are TGTGCCAGCAGTACAAATATGGAACAAGAGACCCAGTACTTC. This sequence encodes CASSTNMEQETQYF.